This T cell receptor beta chain emerged from a study of T cells after yellow fever vaccination. Trimming took 5 bases from V and 5 from J, leaving 12 bases between them. Looked up from germline, CDR1 is SGHTA and CDR2 is FQGTGA. This CDR3 contains 13 residues. From the 5' RACE reads, TCRdb called clonotypes with MiXCR, one entry per CDR3 protein. The table records 450,000 to 600,000 distinct CDR3 sequences, roughly 17% of them present only once. In this sample, this clonotype turned up many times. The V call is TRBV7-3, the J call TRBJ1-1; possibly TRBD1 for D (5 bases). The TCR sequence derives from a man younger than 30 who received the YFV17D yellow fever vaccine. This material consisted of PBMCs, taken about 5 days after the first yellow fever vaccination. CDR3: CASSLGVRTEAFF. Here the CDR3 DNA reads TGTGCCAGCAGCCTGGGGGTACGGACTGAAGCTTTCTTT.